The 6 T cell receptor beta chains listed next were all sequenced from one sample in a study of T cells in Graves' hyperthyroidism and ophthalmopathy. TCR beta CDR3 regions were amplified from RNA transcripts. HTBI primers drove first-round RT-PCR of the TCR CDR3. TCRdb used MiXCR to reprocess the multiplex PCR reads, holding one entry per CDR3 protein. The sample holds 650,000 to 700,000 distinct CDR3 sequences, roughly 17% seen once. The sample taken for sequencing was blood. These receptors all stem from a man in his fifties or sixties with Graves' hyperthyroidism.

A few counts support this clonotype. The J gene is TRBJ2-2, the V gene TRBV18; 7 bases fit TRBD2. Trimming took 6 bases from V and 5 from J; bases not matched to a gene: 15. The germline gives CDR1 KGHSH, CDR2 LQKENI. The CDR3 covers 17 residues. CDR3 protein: CASSTRPSGDETGELFF. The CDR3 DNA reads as TGTGCCAGCTCCACCCGGCCTAGCGGAGACGAGACCGGGGAGCTGTTTTTT.

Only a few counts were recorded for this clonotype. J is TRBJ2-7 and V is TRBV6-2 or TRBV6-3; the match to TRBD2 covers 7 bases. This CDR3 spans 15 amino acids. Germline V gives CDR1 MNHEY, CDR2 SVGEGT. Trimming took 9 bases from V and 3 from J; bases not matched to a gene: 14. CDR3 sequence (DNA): TGTGCCAGTTCCCGCCCGGGCAGCGGGAACTACGAGCAGTACTTC. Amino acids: CASSRPGSGNYEQYF.

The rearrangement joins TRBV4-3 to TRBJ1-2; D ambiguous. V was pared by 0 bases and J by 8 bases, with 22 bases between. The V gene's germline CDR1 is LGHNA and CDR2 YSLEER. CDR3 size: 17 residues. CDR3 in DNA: TGCGCCAGCAGCCAAGATCAAGGGTCCCACCTTCCCCGGGGCTACACCTTC. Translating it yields CASSQDQGSHLPRGYTF.

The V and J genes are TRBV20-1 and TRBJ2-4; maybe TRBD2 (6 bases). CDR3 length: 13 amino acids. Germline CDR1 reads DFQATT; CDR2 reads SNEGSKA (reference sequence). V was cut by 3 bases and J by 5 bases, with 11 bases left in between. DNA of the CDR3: TGCAGTGCTAGTCTCCAGCGGGAAAACATTCAGTACTTC. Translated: CSASLQRENIQYF.

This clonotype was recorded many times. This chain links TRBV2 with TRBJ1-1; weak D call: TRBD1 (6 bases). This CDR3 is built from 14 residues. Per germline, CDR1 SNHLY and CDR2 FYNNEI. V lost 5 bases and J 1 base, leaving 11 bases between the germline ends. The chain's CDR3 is CASSRETGNTEAFF. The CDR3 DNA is TGTGCCAGCAGTCGAGAGACAGGGAACACTGAAGCTTTCTTT.

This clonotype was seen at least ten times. CDR3 DNA sequence: TGCAGTGCTAGAGATTTTACAGGGCGCCCCTACAATGAGCAGTTCTTC. Residues: CSARDFTGRPYNEQFF. The chain employs TRBV20-1 and TRBJ2-1, with D maybe TRBD1 (6 bases). This CDR3 has 16 amino acids. V was clipped by 0 bases and J by 2 bases, with 14 bases between them. Germline V lookup: CDR1 DFQATT, CDR2 SNEGSKA (reference sequence).